This T cell receptor beta chain was identified during a study of tumor-infiltrating lymphocytes in primary liver carcinoma. V lost 3 bases to trimming and J lost 2 bases, with 16 bases between them. The germline CDR1 and CDR2 sequences are MNHNS and SASEGT. The CDR3 is 16 residues long. Unsorted bulk tissue of roughly 19-30 mg yielded co-extracted RNA and DNA. Through surgical resection, the patients' primary liver carcinoma was treated. Sampling targeted five separate regions of each tumor, which included the tumor centre. Every one of the tumor samples had a viable tumor cell content above 75%. The study, taken as a whole, reports: For tumor-adjacent and tumor-blood pairs, overlap was less than that seen for tumor region pairs.

From about 530 ng total RNA, TCR beta cDNA was generated with a primer in the constant region. It was through three nested multiplex PCR rounds of slightly modified ARM-PCR that TCR beta libraries arose. A C-beta reverse primer was combined with TRBV1-TRBV30 forward primers in the first two PCR rounds, and each round had approximately 9 cycles. MiXCR, run by TCRdb on the multiplex PCR reads, gives a single entry per CDR3 protein. The sample records about 50,000 distinct CDR3 sequences, around 77% being singletons. In the case of this clonotype: Its target is unknown. Given the absence of the conserved phenylalanine or tryptophan at the CDR3 end, a read error is likely.

The sequence derives from a man aged 35-49 years with primary liver carcinoma and hepatitis B virus infection. V and J are TRBV6-1 and TRBJ2-5, with D maybe TRBD1 (6 bases). The sequenced material came from liver tumor tissue from sampling region 5. The subset is: tumor region T5, tumor centre. CDR3 nucleotide sequence: TGTGCCAGCAGTGAGGCACTTGGACAGCTACAAGAGACCCAGTACTTG. It specifies CASSEALGQLQETQYL.